This is a list of T cell receptor beta chains from one sample in a study of CD8+ T cells in alopecia areata. This table comes from immunoSEQ multiplex PCR, and its TCRdb copy is limited to in-frame clones, with some not included. Here the sample spans hundreds of thousands of clones, around 64% being singletons. Sequencing used CD4+ T cells sorted from blood, obtained at approximately week 52, from a patient treated with tofacitinib. These receptors came from a human donor with alopecia areata. Each CDR3 is given with its conserved first and last residue. The D gene is left open where the match is weak. Rows give clone size only sometimes, using once, few, many, or a class for an expanded clone.

d_call	clone_size	v_call	j_call	cdr3_aa	cdr3_nt
TRBD1	NA	TRBV29-1	TRBJ1-1	CSVARDSNTEAFF	TGCAGCGTAGCCCGGGACAGCAACACTGAAGCTTTCTTT
NA	NA	TRBV30	TRBJ1-6	CAWSVRGGVNSPLHF	TGTGCCTGGAGTGTACGAGGAGGGGTCAATTCACCCCTCCACTTT
TRBD2	NA	TRBV5-1	TRBJ2-5	CASSTGTSALMGETQYF	TGCGCCAGCAGCACTGGGACTAGCGCCCTTATGGGAGAGACCCAGTACTTC
NA	NA	TRBV30	TRBJ1-1	CAWRTANTEAFF	TGTGCCTGGAGGACAGCTAACACTGAAGCTTTCTTT
TRBD1	once	TRBV7-2	TRBJ2-6	CASSPRQGARGANVLTF	TGTGCCAGCAGCCCCCGACAGGGGGCGCGCGGGGCCAACGTCCTGACTTTC
TRBD2	NA	TRBV7-2	TRBJ2-5	CASSSASGVIQETQYF	TGTGCCAGCAGCTCTGCGAGCGGGGTGATACAAGAGACCCAGTACTTC
NA	few	TRBV5-1	TRBJ1-2	CASSLGGYGYTF	TGCGCCAGCAGCTTGGGCGGCTATGGCTACACCTTC
NA	few	TRBV6-1	TRBJ1-3	CASSGRQILSGNTIYF	TGTGCCAGCAGTGGCCGACAGATCCTCTCTGGAAACACCATATATTTT
NA	NA	TRBV7-2	TRBJ1-1	CASSFGTNTEAFF	TGTGCCAGCAGCTTCGGTACGAACACTGAAGCTTTCTTT
TRBD1	few	TRBV5-4	TRBJ1-1	CASSVTGGSEAFF	TGTGCCAGCAGCGTGACAGGGGGATCTGAAGCTTTCTTT
TRBD1	NA	TRBV5-1	TRBJ1-4	CASRAQGATNEKLFF	TGCGCCAGCAGGGCCCAGGGGGCAACTAATGAAAAACTGTTTTTT
NA	NA	TRBV2	TRBJ1-2	CASSDGGLGVYTF	TGTGCCAGCAGTGACGGGGGCCTCGGGGTCTACACCTTC
TRBD1	NA	TRBV29-1	TRBJ1-5	CSVQSGGKNQPQHF	TGCAGCGTCCAATCAGGGGGTAAGAATCAGCCCCAGCATTTT
NA	NA	TRBV29-1	TRBJ2-7	CSVVARGYEQYF	TGCAGCGTTGTAGCCAGGGGTTACGAGCAGTACTTC
NA	NA	TRBV29-1	TRBJ2-4	CSVERDNSQYF	TGCAGCGTTGAGAGGGACAACAGTCAGTACTTC
NA	NA	TRBV7-6	TRBJ2-2	CASSLDRANTGELFF	TGTGCCAGCAGCTTAGACAGGGCGAACACCGGGGAGCTGTTTTTT
NA	NA	TRBV30	TRBJ1-4	CAWSVRRGPNEKLFF	TGTGCCTGGAGTGTACGGAGAGGTCCTAATGAAAAACTGTTTTTT
NA	NA	TRBV14	TRBJ2-7	CASSHPRGEQYF	TGTGCCAGCAGCCACCCTAGGGGCGAGCAGTACTTC
NA	NA	TRBV2	TRBJ1-6	CASSPGLGFSPLHF	TGTGCCAGCAGTCCGGGACTGGGATTTTCACCCCTCCACTTT
NA	medium-sized	TRBV18	TRBJ1-1	CASSPVGGRGEAFF	TGTGCCAGCTCACCAGTAGGAGGTCGGGGTGAAGCTTTCTTT
NA	NA	TRBV29-1	TRBJ1-1	CSGGTLSMGTEAFF	TGCAGCGGCGGGACACTATCAATGGGGACTGAAGCTTTCTTT
NA	NA	TRBV7-8	TRBJ2-3	CASSLNPATRTDTQYF	TGTGCCAGCAGCTTAAATCCCGCCACGCGCACAGATACGCAGTATTTT
TRBD1	NA	TRBV6-5	TRBJ1-5	CASSDYRGGQPQHF	TGTGCCAGCAGTGACTACAGGGGTGGACAGCCCCAGCATTTT
NA	NA	TRBV5-1	TRBJ1-1	CASSLLRMNTEAFF	TGCGCCAGCAGCTTGCTCCGCATGAACACTGAAGCTTTCTTT
NA	few	TRBV18	TRBJ2-2	CASSPTPNTGELFF	TGTGCCAGCTCACCTACCCCGAACACCGGGGAGCTGTTTTTT
TRBD2	NA	TRBV5-1	TRBJ2-1	CASSLATSGGLYNEQFF	TGCGCCAGCAGCTTGGCGACTAGCGGGGGGCTGTACAATGAGCAGTTCTTC
NA	NA	TRBV6-1	TRBJ2-1	CASSELVVDSLYNEQFF	TGTGCCAGCAGTGAACTGGTCGTCGATTCCCTTTACAATGAGCAGTTCTTC
TRBD2	NA	TRBV29-1	TRBJ2-3	CSVAHGGGADTQYF	TGCAGCGTTGCCCACGGGGGGGGCGCAGATACGCAGTATTTT
NA	NA	TRBV5-1	TRBJ2-4	CASSGTNSRVLGIQYF	TGCGCCAGCAGCGGAACCAACTCCCGGGTCCTGGGAATTCAGTACTTC
NA	NA	TRBV4-2	TRBJ2-5	CASSQATGLGETQYF	TGTGCCAGCAGCCAAGCGACGGGGCTGGGGGAGACCCAGTACTTC
NA	NA	TRBV6-5	TRBJ1-2	CASSYSAYYGYTF	TGTGCCAGCAGTTACAGTGCATACTATGGCTACACCTTC